These 24 T cell receptor beta chains came from one sample sequenced in a study of blood T cell repertoires in COVID-19. Produced via immunoSEQ multiplex PCR; TCRdb's table is partial and in-frame only. Of approximately 110,000 clones in the sample, 70% to 90% were seen once. Sequencing input: peripheral blood. Receptors originate from a human donor in a cohort sampled during active COVID-19.

This clone came up a few times. This chain uses TRBV4-2 with TRBJ2-7, with 8 bases lining up with TRBD2. Trimming took 3 bases from V and 3 from J; bases not matched to a gene: 4. From germline, CDR1 is LGHNA and CDR2 YNFKEQ. This CDR3 is built from 14 residues. CDR3 sequence (DNA): TGTGCCAGCAGCCATAGCGGGGCCGGCTACGAGCAGTACTTC. Its protein is CASSHSGAGYEQYF.

Here the CDR3 reads CASSLGNRVEVYGYTF. CDR3 DNA: TGTGCCAGCAGCCTAGGAAACAGGGTGGAAGTCTATGGCTACACCTTC. This chain joins TRBV11-2 and TRBJ1-2, with D perhaps matching TRBD1 (6 bases). CDR1 is SGHAT, CDR2 FQNNGV, per germline. This CDR3 contains 16 residues. The V end was cut by 5 bases, the J end by 4 bases, with 20 bases between.

This clone was counted once. This chain connects TRBV2 to TRBJ1-2, with 7 nucleotides matching TRBD1. This CDR3 has 13 residues. V lost 6 bases to trimming and J lost 4 bases; unmatched junction nucleotides: 5. Germline V gives CDR1 SNHLY, CDR2 FYNNEI. CDR3 bases: TGTGCCAGCAGGGTAGGACAGGTCTATGGCTACACCTTC. Its protein product is CASRVGQVYGYTF.

The CDR3 is CASRAYRGITEAFF. DNA for the CDR3: TGTGCCAGCAGAGCCTACAGGGGAATCACTGAAGCTTTCTTT. J is TRBJ1-1 and V is TRBV7-2, with 7 bases fitting TRBD1. From germline, CDR1 is SGHTA and CDR2 FQGNSA. V dropped 6 bases and J dropped 4; count of bases not matched to a gene: 8. CDR3 length: 14 residues.

A single count supports this clone. The J gene is TRBJ2-7, the V gene TRBV5-1, with 11 positions matching TRBD1. V lost 4 bases and J lost 6; bases outside the gene matches: 6. Germline loops: CDR1 SGHRS, CDR2 YFSETQ. The CDR3 is 14 amino acids. The CDR3 loop reads CASSPGTGGGEQYF. The CDR3, as DNA: TGCGCCAGCAGCCCCGGGACAGGGGGAGGCGAGCAGTACTTC.

V is TRBV4-2 and J is TRBJ1-1; D is uncertain. Trimming took 0 bases from V and 1 from J, leaving 12 bases between them. Germline lookup yields CDR1 LGHNA and CDR2 YNFKEQ. This CDR3 region has 16 residues. For the CDR3, the DNA is TGTGCCAGCAGCCAAGATTTTGAGGCACAGAACACTGAAGCTTTCTTT. It codes for CASSQDFEAQNTEAFF.

The chain couples TRBV7-3 to TRBJ2-3; D may be TRBD1 (5 bases). V lost 0 bases and J 6 bases, leaving 7 bases between the germline ends. The CDR3 has 13 amino acids. Germline CDR1 is SGHTA and CDR2 is FQGTGA. Written as DNA, the CDR3 is TGTGCCAGCAGCTTAACGAAGGGGGATACGCAGTATTTT. Protein sequence: CASSLTKGDTQYF.

The chain employs TRBV7-2 and TRBJ1-1, with D perhaps TRBD1 (5 bases). The CDR3 totals 12 residues. In germline, CDR1 is SGHTA, CDR2 FQGNSA. Trimming took off 8 bases at V and 3 bases at J, with 10 bases between the two ends. CDR3 DNA: TGTGCCAGCGTCGGGGGGTACACTGAAGCTTTCTTT. Translated: CASVGGYTEAFF.

J is TRBJ2-2 and V is TRBV5-4; the D gene is possibly TRBD1 (6 bases). V lost 0 bases and J 4 bases, leaving 7 bases between the germline ends. CDR3 length equals 14 residues. In germline, CDR1 is SGHNT, CDR2 YYREEE (reference sequence). The CDR3 DNA is TGTGCCAGCAGCTTGGACAGGGCCACCGGGGAGCTGTTTTTT. Its protein product is CASSLDRATGELFF.

The chain has TRBV10-3 and TRBJ2-3, with TRBD2 matching over 10 bases. The V gene's germline CDR1 is ENHRY and CDR2 SYGVKD. The CDR3 is 17 residues long. Losses at the gene ends were 6 bases for V and 4 bases for J; bases not matched to a gene: 13. CDR3 sequence: CAISYLLLAGVPDTQYF. The CDR3 bases are TGTGCCATCAGCTACCTACTGCTAGCGGGGGTCCCAGATACGCAGTATTTT.

V usage is TRBV27 and J usage is TRBJ2-1; D is possibly TRBD2 (6 bases). Germline V gene data show CDR1 as MNHEY and CDR2 as SMNVEV (reference sequence). The CDR3 contains 16 residues. V was clipped by 5 bases and J by 0 bases, with 14 bases between them. CDR3 residues: CASSGGTVSSYNEQFF. In DNA form, the CDR3 reads TGTGCCAGCAGTGGGGGGACTGTAAGCTCCTACAATGAGCAGTTCTTC.

V usage is TRBV5-1 and J usage is TRBJ2-5, with a tentative D call TRBD2 (6 bases). The CDR3 spans 14 residues. Germline V lookup: CDR1 SGHRS, CDR2 YFSETQ. V was cut by 5 bases and J by 5 bases, with 16 bases left in between. The CDR3 DNA reads as TGCGCCAGCAGTCTGGAGGGGCCCGGGGAGACCCAGTACTTC. It is translated as CASSLEGPGETQYF. The whole variable domain, remainder taken from reference TRBV5-1 and TRBJ2-5, is KAGVTQTPRYLIKTRGQQVTLSCSPISGHRSVSWYQQTPGQGLQFLFEYFSETQRNKGNFPGRFSGRQFSNSRSEMNVSTLELGDSALYLCASSLEGPGETQYFGPGTRLLVL.

This rearrangement joins TRBV19 to TRBJ1-1, with TRBD1 matching over 7 bases. In germline, CDR1 is LNHDA, CDR2 SQIVND (reference sequence). CDR3 length: 14 residues. Unmatched junction bases numbered 15, after V lost 8 bases and J lost 9 bases. This CDR3 is CASETGANLGKAFF. The CDR3 nucleotides are TGTGCCAGTGAAACAGGGGCCAACTTGGGTAAAGCTTTCTTT.

The chain joins TRBV5-6 to TRBJ2-7; 8 bases map to TRBD2. Germline loops: CDR1 SGHDT, CDR2 YYEEEE. The CDR3 spans 16 residues. The V and J ends lost 1 base and 6 bases, in that order; junction bases with no gene match: 12. In DNA, the CDR3 is TGTGCCAGCAGCTTGAGTCAGGAACGAGCGGGAGTCGAGCAGTACTTC. This codes for CASSLSQERAGVEQYF. The full variable domain, rest sourced from reference TRBV5-6 and TRBJ2-7, is DAGVTQSPTHLIKTRGQQVTLRCSPKSGHDTVSWYQQALGQGPQFIFQYYEEEERQRGNFPDRFSGHQFPNYSSELNVNALLLGDSALYLCASSLSQERAGVEQYFGPGTRLTVT.

The rearrangement links TRBV5-1 to TRBJ1-1, with 7 nucleotides matching TRBD1. Germline values: CDR1 SGHRS, CDR2 YFSETQ. Trimming cost V 0 bases and J 3 bases; bases outside gene matches: 5. CDR3 length: 15 amino acids. Here the CDR3 reads CASSLALTGDTEAFF. CDR3 nucleotides: TGCGCCAGCAGCTTGGCCCTAACAGGGGACACTGAAGCTTTCTTT.

This chain uses TRBV6-1 with TRBJ1-1, with 7 nucleotides matching TRBD1. This CDR3 is built from 18 residues. The trim removed 0 bases at V and 0 bases at J, leaving 10 bases unmatched. The germline CDR1 and CDR2 sequences are MNHNS and SASEGT. The CDR3 region has the DNA TGTGCCAGCAGTGAAGCGCTTACAGGACAGGCGGTGAACACTGAAGCTTTCTTT. Translating gives CASSEALTGQAVNTEAFF.

The V and J genes are TRBV7-2 and TRBJ2-1, with a weak D call TRBD2 (5 bases). This CDR3 contains 11 residues. Trimming took 1 base from V and 12 from J, leaving 7 bases between them. CDR1 SGHTA and CDR2 FQGNSA come from the germline V gene. CDR3 sequence (DNA): TGTGCCAGCAGCTTAGACGCGGGGCAGTTCTTC. This translates into CASSLDAGQFF.

The rearrangement joins TRBV28 to TRBJ1-2; D is undetermined. Trimming took off 1 base at V and 6 bases at J, with 12 bases between the two ends. Per germline, CDR1 MDHEN and CDR2 SYDVKM. This CDR3 contains 14 residues. Here the CDR3 reads CASSLFGPRDGYTF. In nucleotides, the CDR3 is TGTGCCAGCAGTTTATTCGGGCCGAGGGATGGCTACACCTTC.

This clone was counted once. V usage is TRBV4-2 and J usage is TRBJ2-3; 13 positions agree with TRBD2. V gave up 3 bases and J gave up 2 bases; unmatched junction bases: 2. Germline values: CDR1 LGHNA, CDR2 YNFKEQ. The CDR3 covers 16 residues. The DNA for the CDR3 is TGTGCCAGCAGCCACGGACTAGCGGGGGTCACAGATACGCAGTATTTT. Translation gives CASSHGLAGVTDTQYF.

This clone has only one observation. The chain links TRBV5-4 to TRBJ1-1, with a possible D match to TRBD1 (5 bases). Germline-derived CDR1 and CDR2 are SGHNT and YYREEE (reference sequence). V was pared by 3 bases and J by 5 bases, with 17 bases between. This CDR3 region has 15 residues. The CDR3 here is CASSSPTSGGTEAFF. The CDR3 coding sequence is TGTGCCAGCAGCTCTCCGACGTCCGGGGGAACTGAAGCTTTCTTT.

This chain connects TRBV6-5 to TRBJ2-3; possible D gene TRBD1, 5 bases. The CDR3 runs 14 residues. V was clipped by 0 bases and J by 3 bases, with 7 bases between them. From germline, CDR1 is MNHEY and CDR2 SVGAGI. The CDR3 bases are TGTGCCAGCAGTTACTCGACAGCTACAGATACGCAGTATTTT. It is translated as CASSYSTATDTQYF.

In nucleotides, the CDR3 is TGTGCCAGCAGCTATAGCGGGATAGGCACAGATACGCAGTATTTT. It yields the protein CASSYSGIGTDTQYF. V is TRBV14 and J is TRBJ2-3; 8 nucleotides line up with TRBD2. V was pared by 5 bases and J by 1 base, with 5 bases of the junction left unmatched. Germline CDR1 is SGHDN and CDR2 is FVKESK. CDR3 size: 15 residues.

The rearrangement links TRBV2 to TRBJ2-1; no clear D gene. The CDR3 spans 15 residues. Trimming removed 7 bases at V and 0 bases at J, with 13 bases between. Germline V gene data show CDR1 as SNHLY and CDR2 as FYNNEI. The DNA for the CDR3 is TGTGCCAGCAAAGACTCTTCCGGCTCCTACAATGAGCAGTTCTTC. Amino acids: CASKDSSGSYNEQFF.

This chain links TRBV28 with TRBJ2-7; TRBD1 aligns across 7 bases. The CDR3 sequence is 16 residues long. Germline V gene sequence: CDR1 MDHEN, CDR2 SYDVKM. Unmatched junction bases numbered 18, after V lost 6 bases and J lost 7 bases. The DNA of the CDR3 is TGTGCCAGCAGGGAGACAGGGCGAGGGGTATTTTGGGAGCAGTACTTC. Amino acids: CASRETGRGVFWEQYF.